This T cell receptor (beta chain) was observed in a study of CD8 T cells in ankylosing spondylitis. This clonotype appeared a few times. Its antigen is currently unknown. Notes on the study in general: A motif of fewer than ten highly homologous TCR beta variants was seen as apparently characteristic of ankylosing spondylitis blood. Disease-linked clones, CD8+, were relatively rare in peripheral blood.

Quantitative 5'-RACE with molecular barcodes produced the TCR beta libraries. TCRdb re-derived calls from the 5' RACE reads in MiXCR, one entry per CDR3 protein. The sample contains about 330,000 distinct CDR3 sequences, 8% of which appear only once. V lost 4 bases to trimming and J lost 3 bases; unmatched junction nucleotides: 6. Per germline, CDR1 SGHKS and CDR2 YYEKEE (reference sequence). The CDR3 contains 15 residues. The origin of this receptor is a male donor with ankylosing spondylitis. Sequencing was done on a sample of blood, either unsorted or a sorted T cell fraction (not recorded which). The rearrangement links TRBV5-5 to TRBJ2-2, with 7 bases lining up with TRBD1. The CDR3 nucleotides read TGTGCCAGCAGCGTGACAGGGTCGGACACCGGGGAGCTGTTTTTT. This gives the protein CASSVTGSDTGELFF.